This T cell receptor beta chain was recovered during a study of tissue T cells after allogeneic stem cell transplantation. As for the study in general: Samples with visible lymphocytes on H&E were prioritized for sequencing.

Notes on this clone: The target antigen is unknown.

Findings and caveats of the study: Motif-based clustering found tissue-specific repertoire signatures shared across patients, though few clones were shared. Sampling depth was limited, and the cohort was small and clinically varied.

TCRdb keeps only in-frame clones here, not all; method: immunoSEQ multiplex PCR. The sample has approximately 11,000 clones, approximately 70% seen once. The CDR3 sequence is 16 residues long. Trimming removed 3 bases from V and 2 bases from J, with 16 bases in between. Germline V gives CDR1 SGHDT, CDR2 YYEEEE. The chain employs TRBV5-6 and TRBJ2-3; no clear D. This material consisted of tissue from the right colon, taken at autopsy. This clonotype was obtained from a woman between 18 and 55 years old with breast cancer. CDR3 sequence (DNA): TGTGCCAGCAGCTCCCCCAACCGGGCCCTCACAGATACGCAGTATTTT. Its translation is CASSSPNRALTDTQYF.